This T cell receptor beta chain was identified during a study of a mutant IDH1 vaccine in newly diagnosed glioma. Study-wide context: Initiation of the vaccine course occurred 4-6 weeks after radiotherapy alone, or alongside temozolomide cycles. Radiotherapy, temozolomide, or both had been given previously, and both were given to most. Study-wide findings and caveats: Top-clonotype changes in peripheral T cells seemed unrelated to pseudoprogression.

Notes on this clone: Its specificity is not known.

Clones were read by immunoSEQ multiplex PCR, and TCRdb kept only the in-frame ones, dropping some. The sample shows tens of thousands of clones, roughly 74% of them seen only once. The CDR3 is made up of 13 amino acids. V was trimmed by 5 bases and J by 5 bases, leaving 12 bases between them. Germline values: CDR1 MNHEY, CDR2 SMNVEV (reference sequence). Time point in this sample: week 35, safety follow-up. Vaccinated patients received 300 ug of mutant IDH1 20-mer peptide per dose, with topical imiquimod. All eight of the vaccinations patients received fell in weeks 1, 3, 5, 7, 11, 15, 19 and 23. The chain has TRBV27 and TRBJ1-1; tentatively, D is TRBD1 (6 bases). The sequenced sample was PBMCs, obtained from a glioma patient whose treatment included an IDH1 peptide vaccine. This receptor was obtained from a man aged 45-65 years with glioma. CDR3 in amino acids: CASSRQGRTEAFF. CDR3 bases: TGTGCCAGCAGTCGGCAGGGGCGGACTGAAGCTTTCTTT.